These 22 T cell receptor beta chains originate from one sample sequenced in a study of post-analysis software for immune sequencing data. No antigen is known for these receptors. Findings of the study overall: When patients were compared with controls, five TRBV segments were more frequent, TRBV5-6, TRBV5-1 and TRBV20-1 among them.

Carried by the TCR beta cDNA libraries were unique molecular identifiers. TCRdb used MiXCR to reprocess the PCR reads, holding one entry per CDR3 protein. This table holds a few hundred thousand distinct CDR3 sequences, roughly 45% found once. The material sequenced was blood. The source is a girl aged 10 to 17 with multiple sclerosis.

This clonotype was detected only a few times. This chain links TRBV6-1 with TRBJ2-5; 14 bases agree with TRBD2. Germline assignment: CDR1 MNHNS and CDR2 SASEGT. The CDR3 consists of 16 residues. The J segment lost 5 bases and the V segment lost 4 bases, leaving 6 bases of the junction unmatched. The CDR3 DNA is TGTGCCAGCAGTGGGACTAGCGGGAGGTTGGGGGAGACCCAGTACTTC. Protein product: CASSGTSGRLGETQYF.

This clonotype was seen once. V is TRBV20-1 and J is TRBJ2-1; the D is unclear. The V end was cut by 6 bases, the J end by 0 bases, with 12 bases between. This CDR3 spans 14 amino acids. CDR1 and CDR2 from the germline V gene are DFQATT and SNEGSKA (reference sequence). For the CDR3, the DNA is TGCAGTGCCCCGGACGGTAGCTCCTACAATGAGCAGTTCTTC. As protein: CSAPDGSSYNEQFF.

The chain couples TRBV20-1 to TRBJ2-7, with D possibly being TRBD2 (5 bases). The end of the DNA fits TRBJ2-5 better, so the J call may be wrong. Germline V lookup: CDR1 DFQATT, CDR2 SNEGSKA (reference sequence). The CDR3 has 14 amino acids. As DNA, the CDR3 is TGCAGTGCTATCCGGGATCCCACCTTGGAGACCCAGTACTTC. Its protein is CSAIRDPTLETQYF.

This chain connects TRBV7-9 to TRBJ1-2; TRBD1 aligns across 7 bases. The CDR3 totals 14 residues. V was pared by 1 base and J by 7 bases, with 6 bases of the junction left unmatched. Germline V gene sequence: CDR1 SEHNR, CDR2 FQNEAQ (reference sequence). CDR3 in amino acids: CASSLGEGAAGYTF. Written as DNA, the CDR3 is TGTGCCAGCAGCTTAGGCGAGGGGGCAGCTGGCTACACCTTC.

CDR3 nucleotides: TGTGCCAGCAGTTTCCGCTCGGACAGGGTTAAAATTTTGGAAGAGACCCAGTACTTC. Encoded protein: CASSFRSDRVKILEETQYF. The chain links TRBV28 to TRBJ2-5, with TRBD1 matching 8 bases. Germline V gene lookup returns CDR1 MDHEN and CDR2 SYDVKM. V dropped 3 bases and J dropped 3; count of bases not matched to a gene: 18. The CDR3 is 19 residues long.

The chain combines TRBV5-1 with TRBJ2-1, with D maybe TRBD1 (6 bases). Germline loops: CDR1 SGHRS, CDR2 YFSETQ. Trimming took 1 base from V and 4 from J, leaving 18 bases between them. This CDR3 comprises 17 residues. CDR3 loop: CASSLTLTPQGYNEQFF. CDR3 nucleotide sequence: TGCGCCAGCAGCTTGACCCTGACTCCTCAGGGGTACAATGAGCAGTTCTTC.

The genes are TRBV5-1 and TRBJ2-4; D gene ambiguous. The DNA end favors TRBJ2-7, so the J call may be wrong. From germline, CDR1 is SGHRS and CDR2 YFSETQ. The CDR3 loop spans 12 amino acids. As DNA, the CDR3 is TGCGCCAGCAGCTTGGGACCAGACGAGCAGTACTTC. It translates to CASSLGPDEQYF.

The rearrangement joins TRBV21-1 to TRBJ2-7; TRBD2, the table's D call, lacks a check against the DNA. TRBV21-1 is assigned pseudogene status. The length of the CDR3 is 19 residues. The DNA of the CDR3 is TGTGCCAGCAGCACCCGGGGACTAGCCTCCCCCGGGAGGTCCTACGAGCAGTACTTC. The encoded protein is CASSTRGLASPGRSYEQYF.

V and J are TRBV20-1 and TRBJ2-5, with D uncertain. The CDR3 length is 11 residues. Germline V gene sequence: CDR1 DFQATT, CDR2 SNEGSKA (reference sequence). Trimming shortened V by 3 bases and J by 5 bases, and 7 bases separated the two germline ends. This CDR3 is CSASEPETQYF. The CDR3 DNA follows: TGCAGTGCTAGTGAGCCGGAGACCCAGTACTTC.

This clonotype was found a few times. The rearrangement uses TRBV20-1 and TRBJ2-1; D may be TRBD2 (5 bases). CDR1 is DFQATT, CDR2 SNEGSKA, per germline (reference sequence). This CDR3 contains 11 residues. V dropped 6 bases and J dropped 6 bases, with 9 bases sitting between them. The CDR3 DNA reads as TGCAGTGCCCCAGGAGGCAATGAGCAGTTCTTC. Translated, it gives CSAPGGNEQFF.

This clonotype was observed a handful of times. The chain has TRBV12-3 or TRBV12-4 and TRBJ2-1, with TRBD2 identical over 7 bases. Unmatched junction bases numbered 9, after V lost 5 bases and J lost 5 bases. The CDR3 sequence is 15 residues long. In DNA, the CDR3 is TGTGCCAGCAGTCTATCAGCGGGATGGAACAATGAGCAGTTCTTC. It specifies CASSLSAGWNNEQFF.

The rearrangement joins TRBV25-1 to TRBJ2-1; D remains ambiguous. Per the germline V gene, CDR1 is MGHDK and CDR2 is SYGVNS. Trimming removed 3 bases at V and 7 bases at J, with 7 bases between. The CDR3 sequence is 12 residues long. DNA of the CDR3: TGTGCCAGCAGTGACTTGGGAAATGAGCAGTTCTTC. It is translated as CASSDLGNEQFF.

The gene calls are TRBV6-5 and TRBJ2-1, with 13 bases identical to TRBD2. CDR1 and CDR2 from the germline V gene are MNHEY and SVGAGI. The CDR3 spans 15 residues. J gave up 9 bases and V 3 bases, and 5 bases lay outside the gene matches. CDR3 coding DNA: TGTGCCAGCAGTTATGGGACTAGCGGGATCGTTGAGCAGTTCTTC. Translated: CASSYGTSGIVEQFF.

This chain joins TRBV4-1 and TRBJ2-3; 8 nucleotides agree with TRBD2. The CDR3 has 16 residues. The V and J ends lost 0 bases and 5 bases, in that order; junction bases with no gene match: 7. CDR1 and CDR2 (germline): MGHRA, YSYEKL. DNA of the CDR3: TGCGCCAGCAGCCAAGAACCAGCGGGAGAATTAGATACGCAGTATTTT. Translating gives CASSQEPAGELDTQYF.

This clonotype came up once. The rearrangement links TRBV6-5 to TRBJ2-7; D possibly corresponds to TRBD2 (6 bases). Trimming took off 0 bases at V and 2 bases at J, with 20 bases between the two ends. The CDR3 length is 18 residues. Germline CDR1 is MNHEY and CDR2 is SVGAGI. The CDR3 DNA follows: TGTGCCAGCAGTTACTCGACGTTAAGTCTAGCGCGGGCCTACGAGCAGTACTTC. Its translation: CASSYSTLSLARAYEQYF.

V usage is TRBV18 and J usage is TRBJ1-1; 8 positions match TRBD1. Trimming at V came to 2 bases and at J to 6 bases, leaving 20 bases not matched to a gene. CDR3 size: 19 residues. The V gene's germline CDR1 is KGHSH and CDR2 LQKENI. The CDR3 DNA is TGTGCCAGCTCACCAAAAGGGTCATCCACGACAGGGGAGAGCGCTGAAGCTTTCTTT. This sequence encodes CASSPKGSSTTGESAEAFF.

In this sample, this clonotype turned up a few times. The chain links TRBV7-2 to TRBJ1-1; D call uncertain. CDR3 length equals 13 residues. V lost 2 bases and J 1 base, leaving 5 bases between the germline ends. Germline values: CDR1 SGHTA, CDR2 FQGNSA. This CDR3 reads CASSLWQNTEAFF. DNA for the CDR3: TGTGCCAGCAGCTTATGGCAGAACACTGAAGCTTTCTTT.

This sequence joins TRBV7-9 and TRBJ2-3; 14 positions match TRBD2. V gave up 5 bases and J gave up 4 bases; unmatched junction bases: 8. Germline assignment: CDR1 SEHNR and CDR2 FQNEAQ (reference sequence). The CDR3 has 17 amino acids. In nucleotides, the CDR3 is TGTGCCAGCAGCCCCCCGGGACTAGCGGGAGATGCAGATACGCAGTATTTT. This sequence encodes CASSPPGLAGDADTQYF.

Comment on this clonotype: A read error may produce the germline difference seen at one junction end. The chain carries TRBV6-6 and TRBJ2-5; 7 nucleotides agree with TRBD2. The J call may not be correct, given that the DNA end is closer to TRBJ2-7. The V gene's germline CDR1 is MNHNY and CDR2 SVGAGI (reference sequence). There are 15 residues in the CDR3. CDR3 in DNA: TGTGCCCGCAGTTACAGCGGGGTGGCTCGGGACGAGCAGTACTTC. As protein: CARSYSGVARDEQYF.

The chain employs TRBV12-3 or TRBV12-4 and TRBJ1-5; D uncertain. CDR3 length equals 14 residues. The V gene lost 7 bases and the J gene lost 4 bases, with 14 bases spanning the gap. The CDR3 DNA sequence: TGTGCCAGCACCCAAACTGGCGGGAATCAGCCCCAGCATTTT. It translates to CASTQTGGNQPQHF.

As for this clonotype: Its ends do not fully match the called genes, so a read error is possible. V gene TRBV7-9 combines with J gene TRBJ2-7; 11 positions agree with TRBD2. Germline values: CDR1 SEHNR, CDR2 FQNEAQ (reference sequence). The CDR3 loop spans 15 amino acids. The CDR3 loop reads CANSPVAGGFGEQYF. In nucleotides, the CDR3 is TGTGCCAACAGCCCCGTAGCGGGAGGGTTTGGAGAGCAGTACTTC.

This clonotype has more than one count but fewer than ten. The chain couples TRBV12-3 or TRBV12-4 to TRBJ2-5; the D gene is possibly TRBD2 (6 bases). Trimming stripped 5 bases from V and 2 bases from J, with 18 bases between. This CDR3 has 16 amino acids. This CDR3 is CASSNFLAGLQETQYF. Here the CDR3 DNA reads TGTGCCAGCAGTAACTTCCTGGCGGGACTTCAAGAGACCCAGTACTTC.